This T cell receptor (beta chain) came from a study of T cells after posttransplantation cyclophosphamide. CDR3 length equals 12 residues. V was clipped by 4 bases and J by 7 bases, with 11 bases between them. Germline V CDR1 and CDR2: SGHTA, FQGNSA. This clone was seen at least ten times. Profiling relied on immunoSEQ multiplex PCR, and the TCRdb table lists in-frame clones only, not all of them. Singletons are absent from the sample, which has 40,000 to 55,000 clones. The rearrangement links TRBV7-2 to TRBJ2-7, with D perhaps TRBD2 (5 bases). This sequence originates from a man aged 35-49 years in good health, CMV-negative, and a related stem cell transplant donor. Input material: PBMCs. Here the CDR3 DNA reads TGTGCCAGCAGCTCCGGGGTGGGAGAGCAGTACGTC. Its protein is CASSSGVGEQYV.